This T cell receptor beta chain derives from a study of graft-versus-host responses after intestinal transplantation. About the research overall: Every recipient had anti-thymocyte globulin induction and roughly three years of tacrolimus plus steroids. Study-level findings and limits: Some patients had graft-donor T cell macrochimerism, and their allografts showed high graft-versus-host to host-versus-graft clonal ratios. GvH clones appeared in recipient marrow, some first in ileum or blood. Maximum circulating GvH clone levels tracked with early post-transplant HvG decreases.

V was clipped by 5 bases and J by 6 bases; unmatched bases: 7. This CDR3 comprises 15 residues. Germline-derived CDR1 and CDR2 are MNHEY and SVGAGI. Sequencing was performed with immunoSEQ multiplex PCR; in TCRdb, only in-frame clones are kept and a portion is missing. The sample carries around 77,000 clones, 85% to 95% recorded once. On this clone: Antigen unknown.

This receptor was obtained from a human donor who received an intestinal transplant. V and J are TRBV6-5 and TRBJ1-2, with 12 bases fitting TRBD1. This specimen consisted of unstimulated CD8+ T cells sorted from spleen or lymph node cells, obtained before intestinal transplant. CDR3 region: CASSQTGQGANGYTF. Written as DNA, the CDR3 is TGTGCCAGCAGTCAGACGGGACAGGGGGCGAATGGCTACACCTTC.